Listed below are T cell receptor beta chains from one sample, sequenced in a study of blood T cells in healthy people across ages. One entry per CDR3 protein results from TCRdb running MiXCR on the 5' RACE reads. The table has roughly 1,500,000 distinct CDR3 sequences, around 36% seen once. Source material: blood. These receptors were obtained from a young woman in good health. CDR3s leave out the opening cysteine and the closing phenylalanine or tryptophan. Expanded clones get a size class; other rows say once, few or many, or leave the size out.

abundance,v_gene,j_gene,CDR3aa
few,TRBV5-1,TRBJ2-1,ASSLSDEPYNEQF
-,TRBV28,TRBJ2-7,ASSPPRSALSYEQY
-,TRBV27,TRBJ2-7,ASRRSVSSYEQY
-,TRBV9,TRBJ1-6,ASSVDSQNSPLH
few,TRBV3-1,TRBJ2-1,ASSQPGSHSRQF
many,TRBV4-1,TRBJ2-1,ASSQIIPRGGEYNEQF
-,TRBV20-1,TRBJ2-7,SARIGGGGSYEQY
-,TRBV5-1,TRBJ2-7,ASSCGEREGHEQY
-,TRBV12-3/TRBV12-4,TRBJ2-3,ASLPERTKSTDTQY
-,TRBV29-1,TRBJ1-5,SVSNSNQPRH
-,TRBV20-1,-,SASHPMGGYEQY
few,TRBV10-3,TRBJ1-2,AIHGEGPSGYT
many,TRBV10-3,TRBJ2-7,AISESLGTSGYEQY
-,TRBV18,TRBJ2-5,ASSPAQAGMGTQY
few,TRBV4-1,TRBJ2-1,ASSPLGQGVPYNEQF
few,TRBV5-1,TRBJ2-1,ASSLGDDYNEQF
-,TRBV29-1,TRBJ2-3,SVADPKIAQYTDTQY
many,TRBV6-5,TRBJ2-6,ASSYSHGAGANVLT
many,TRBV20-1,TRBJ2-7,SARWGVLSYEQY
few,TRBV27,TRBJ2-7,ASSWGAEQY
many,TRBV29-1,TRBJ2-6,SVEGGANVLT
-,TRBV11-3,TRBJ1-1,ASSARLDTEAF
-,TRBV11-2,TRBJ2-7,ASSHMRSYEQY
-,TRBV29-1,TRBJ2-1,SVELGTSSYNEQF
many,TRBV7-8,TRBJ2-3,ASSLMRRGSTDTQY
-,TRBV4-1,TRBJ1-2,ASSGVWDSYGYT
-,TRBV19,TRBJ1-5,ASSKPKNQPQH
few,TRBV4-2,TRBJ2-5,ASSPLGGMGETQY
-,TRBV6-6,TRBJ2-7,ASSPIGTSGIAEQY
many,TRBV29-1,TRBJ1-2,SLGDSNYGYT
-,TRBV10-2,TRBJ1-2,ASRPIIGGRGAANYGYT
-,TRBV20-1,TRBJ2-5,SATRLAGTQETQY
-,TRBV9,TRBJ2-5,ASSAELSGTQY